Listed here are 25 T cell receptor beta chains from one sample, sequenced in a study of cytomegalovirus exposure and HLA in healthy donors. Primers for the PCR totalled 60 Vbeta and 13 Jbeta. Profiled with immunoSEQ multiplex PCR; TCRdb holds only in-frame clones, not every one. The sample lists over 110,000 clones; 70% to 85% were seen once. The specimen sequenced was PBMCs. Receptors originate from a woman aged 60-75 years in good health and CMV-seropositive.

CDR3 DNA sequence: TGTGCCTGGAGTTCAGGGGGCACTGAAGCTTTCTTT. This translates into CAWSSGGTEAFF. The chain links TRBV30 to TRBJ1-1, with 7 bases fitting TRBD1. Germline CDR1 and CDR2: GTSNPN and SVGIG (reference sequence). The CDR3 length is 12 residues. J gave up 4 bases and V 2 bases, and 1 base lay outside the gene matches.

The chain couples TRBV4-1 to TRBJ2-7; 9 nucleotides line up with TRBD2. CDR3 size: 15 residues. Germline CDR1 MGHRA, CDR2 YSYEKL. The V segment lost 2 bases and the J segment 5 bases; nucleotides outside the gene matches: 7. CDR3 in amino acids: CASSQIAGDINEQYF. The CDR3, as DNA: TGCGCCAGCAGCCAAATAGCGGGAGACATCAACGAGCAGTACTTC.

The chain recombines TRBV15 with TRBJ2-7; TRBD1 matches at 8 bases. The CDR3 runs 16 residues. CDR1 is LNHNV, CDR2 YYDKDF, per germline (reference sequence). Trimming took 1 base from V and 7 from J; bases not matched to a gene: 12. CDR3 amino acids: CATSRGGTGLIGEQYF. CDR3 nucleotide sequence: TGTGCCACCAGCAGAGGCGGGACAGGACTTATCGGGGAGCAGTACTTC.

The V and J genes are TRBV7-8 and TRBJ2-7; maybe TRBD1 (5 bases). Germline CDR1 is SGHVS and CDR2 is FQNEAQ. Trimming removed 5 bases at V and 9 bases at J, with 17 bases between. This CDR3 has 13 residues. The CDR3 sequence is CASSQGSMARQYF. The CDR3 DNA reads TGTGCCAGCAGCCAGGGATCCATGGCGAGGCAGTACTTC.

The V gene is TRBV5-1, the J gene TRBJ2-7, with a weak D call TRBD1 (6 bases). The CDR3 sequence is 14 residues long. The V gene lost 1 base and the J gene lost 7 bases, with 15 bases spanning the gap. Germline V gene data show CDR1 as SGHRS and CDR2 as YFSETQ. The CDR3 sequence is CASSLWGPGREQYF. CDR3 nucleotides: TGCGCCAGCAGCTTGTGGGGGCCCGGTAGGGAGCAGTACTTC.

The chain uses TRBV5-4 and TRBJ2-5; D possibly corresponds to TRBD1 (6 bases). The CDR3 has 15 amino acids. CDR1 and CDR2 from the germline V gene are SGHNT and YYREEE (reference sequence). Trimming took off 4 bases at V and 1 base at J, with 14 bases between the two ends. The CDR3 is CASSVYQGTQETQYF. CDR3 in DNA: TGTGCCAGCAGCGTCTATCAGGGGACCCAAGAGACCCAGTACTTC.

This chain uses TRBV6-5 with TRBJ1-4; D is undetermined. The CDR3 runs to 13 residues. CDR1 and CDR2 from the germline V gene are MNHEY and SVGAGI. V was clipped by 5 bases and J by 5 bases, with 9 bases between them. CDR3 nucleotide sequence: TGTGCCAGCAGTCCCGGACTCAATGAAAAACTGTTTTTT. Amino acids: CASSPGLNEKLFF.

The chain uses TRBV28 and TRBJ1-3; a possible D gene is TRBD1 (6 bases). CDR3 length: 15 residues. Germline loops: CDR1 MDHEN, CDR2 SYDVKM. Trimming pared 4 bases from V and 3 bases from J, leaving 13 bases between. The CDR3 region is CASSSQGRLGNTIYF. The CDR3 DNA follows: TGTGCCAGCAGTTCGCAGGGGCGCCTTGGAAACACCATATATTTT.

The chain combines TRBV30 with TRBJ2-5; 11 bases are a match to TRBD2. The tail of the sequence fits TRBJ2-7 better, so the J call may be wrong. Germline CDR1 GTSNPN, CDR2 SVGIG (reference sequence). The CDR3 has 18 residues. In DNA form, the CDR3 reads TGTGCCTGGAGTCCCCTTAGCGGGAGGGCCGCTTTTTCCTACGAGCAGTACTTC. It is translated as CAWSPLSGRAAFSYEQYF.

The CDR3 nucleotides read TGTGCCAGAACTCGGGGACAAGACCGAATGCTGTTTTTT. Its protein product is CARTRGQDRMLFF. J is TRBJ1-4 and V is TRBV6-5; tentatively, D is TRBD1 (6 bases). Trimming pared 9 bases from V and 14 bases from J, leaving 22 bases between. The CDR3 contains 13 residues. The germline V gene has CDR1 MNHEY and CDR2 SVGAGI.

The chain couples TRBV15 to TRBJ1-1; D is unclear. Looked up from germline, CDR1 is LNHNV and CDR2 is YYDKDF (reference sequence). Trimming shortened V by 0 bases and J by 5 bases, and 10 bases separated the two germline ends. The CDR3 is made up of 14 amino acids. The chain's CDR3 is CATSRDLRDTEAFF. DNA for the CDR3: TGTGCCACCAGCAGAGACCTGAGGGATACTGAAGCTTTCTTT. Full variable domain (missing parts from reference TRBV15 and TRBJ1-1): DAMVIQNPRYQVTQFGKPVTLSCSQTLNHNVMYWYQQKSSQAPKLLFHYYDKDFNNEADTPDNFQSRRPNTSFCFLDIRSPGLGDTAMYLCATSRDLRDTEAFFGQGTRLTVV.

The genes are TRBV6-5 and TRBJ2-7; 7 bases match TRBD1. The V gene's germline CDR1 is MNHEY and CDR2 SVGAGI. This CDR3 has 15 amino acids. V was pared by 1 base and J by 1 base, with 4 bases of the junction left unmatched. CDR3 sequence reads: CASSYWNRGSYEQYF. In DNA, the CDR3 is TGTGCCAGCAGTTACTGGAACAGGGGTTCCTACGAGCAGTACTTC.

The rearrangement links TRBV4-2 to TRBJ2-2; the D gene is possibly TRBD1 (6 bases). V lost 4 bases, J lost 2 bases, and 14 bases lay in between. Germline lookup yields CDR1 LGHNA and CDR2 YNFKEQ. The CDR3 is 16 amino acids. The CDR3 loop reads CASSPQGGANTGELFF. The CDR3 DNA sequence: TGTGCCAGCAGCCCACAGGGCGGAGCCAACACCGGGGAGCTGTTTTTT.

The rearrangement joins TRBV6-4 to TRBJ2-1; 8 bases are a match to TRBD1. CDR3 size: 13 residues. Germline V CDR1 and CDR2: MRHNA, SNTAGT. J was trimmed by 5 bases and V by 5 bases; bases with no gene match: 2. The CDR3 DNA is TGTGCCAGCAGTACACAGGGGGACAATGAGCAGTTCTTC. Its translation is CASSTQGDNEQFF.

This clone turned up a few times. V gene TRBV6-5 combines with J gene TRBJ2-1, with D perhaps TRBD2 (6 bases). Trimming cost V 2 bases and J 2 bases, with 10 bases left between them. CDR1 and CDR2 from the germline V gene are MNHEY and SVGAGI. CDR3 size: 15 residues. CDR3 sequence (DNA): TGTGCCAGCAGTTACCGCCAGCGGGCCTACAATGAGCAGTTCTTC. This codes for CASSYRQRAYNEQFF.

The chain joins TRBV11-3 to TRBJ2-4; the D gene is possibly TRBD1 (5 bases). The germline V and J ends were trimmed by 3 bases and 8 bases, with 11 bases remaining between them. The CDR3 is made up of 13 amino acids. Germline V gene lookup returns CDR1 SGHNT and CDR2 YENEEA. The CDR3 region is CASSFDRRDIQYF. CDR3 DNA: TGTGCCAGCAGCTTTGACAGACGGGACATTCAGTACTTC.

This chain joins TRBV30 and TRBJ2-1, with TRBD2 identical over 13 bases. CDR1 and CDR2 from the germline V gene are GTSNPN and SVGIG (reference sequence). Unmatched junction bases numbered 7, after V lost 3 bases and J lost 5 bases. This CDR3 is 16 amino acids long. The CDR3 nucleotides read TGTGCCTGGAGCCATGGGACTAGCGGGACGAACAATGAGCAGTTCTTC. Its protein is CAWSHGTSGTNNEQFF.

The V and J genes are TRBV28 and TRBJ1-5; TRBD1 is a possible D gene (5 bases). The CDR3 length is 13 residues. Trimming pared 2 bases from V and 5 bases from J, leaving 7 bases between. Germline CDR1 is MDHEN and CDR2 is SYDVKM. In nucleotides, the CDR3 is TGTGCCAGCAGTTTAGACAGCGATCAGCCCCAGCATTTT. It is translated as CASSLDSDQPQHF.

This clone was counted between two and nine times. This rearrangement joins TRBV5-4 to TRBJ2-1; no clear D. CDR3 length: 13 residues. V lost 5 bases and J 3 bases, leaving 9 bases between the germline ends. Per the germline V gene, CDR1 is SGHNT and CDR2 is YYREEE (reference sequence). This chain's CDR3 is CASSTNFYNEQFF. CDR3 bases: TGTGCCAGCAGTACTAACTTCTACAATGAGCAGTTCTTC.

This sequence joins TRBV7-6 and TRBJ2-7, with D possibly matching TRBD1 (6 bases). The CDR3 runs to 14 residues. Germline V gene sequence: CDR1 SGHVS, CDR2 FNYEAQ. V gave up 5 bases and J gave up 4 bases, with 15 bases separating them. The CDR3 spells CASSPSRGQYEQYF. CDR3 sequence (DNA): TGTGCCAGCAGCCCCAGCCGCGGACAGTACGAGCAGTACTTC.

This clone was counted only a few times. The rearrangement joins TRBV10-2 to TRBJ1-5; no firm D call. This CDR3 is built from 13 residues. Trimming shortened V by 3 bases and J by 7 bases, and 10 bases separated the two germline ends. CDR1 WSHSY and CDR2 SAAADI come from the germline V gene. The CDR3 spells CASSDNSWQPQHF. CDR3 bases: TGCGCCAGCAGTGATAACAGCTGGCAGCCCCAGCATTTT.

This sequence joins TRBV18 and TRBJ2-7; TRBD1 aligns across 7 bases. The CDR3 covers 15 residues. V dropped 5 bases and J dropped 2; count of bases not matched to a gene: 9. Germline CDR1 and CDR2: KGHSH and LQKENI. The CDR3 DNA is TGTGCCAGCTCATTACAGGGGTTCCCAACCTACGAGCAGTACTTC. It translates to CASSLQGFPTYEQYF.

This clone came up a few times. The V and J genes are TRBV4-3 and TRBJ2-1, with TRBD2 matching 14 bases. The V and J ends lost 3 bases and 5 bases, in that order; junction bases with no gene match: 0. The germline V gene has CDR1 LGHNA and CDR2 YSLEER. The CDR3 consists of 15 residues. The CDR3 DNA reads as TGCGCCAGCAGCCAGACTAGCGGGAGGGACAATGAGCAGTTCTTC. Translated, it gives CASSQTSGRDNEQFF.

The chain couples TRBV28 to TRBJ1-2, with no clear D. The V gene's germline CDR1 is MDHEN and CDR2 SYDVKM. The germline V and J ends were trimmed by 2 bases and 8 bases, with 12 bases remaining between them. The CDR3 is 13 amino acids. CDR3 sequence: CASSLQATGGYTF. Written as DNA, the CDR3 is TGTGCCAGCAGTTTACAGGCTACTGGGGGCTACACCTTC.

This clone showed up just once. This chain uses TRBV30 with TRBJ2-7; a possible D gene is TRBD1 (6 bases). CDR1 is GTSNPN, CDR2 SVGIG, per germline (reference sequence). The length of the CDR3 is 11 residues. Trimming cost V 6 bases and J 4 bases, with 10 bases left between them. CDR3 coding DNA: TGTGCCTGCGGAAGGGGGTACGAGCAGTACTTC. This translates into CACGRGYEQYF.